These 7 T cell receptor beta chains were all obtained from the same sample, sequenced in a study of blood T cell repertoires in COVID-19. Profiled with immunoSEQ multiplex PCR; TCRdb holds only in-frame clones, not every one. The sample includes fewer than 250,000 clones, over 70% of them seen just once. The sample was peripheral blood. The receptor set was obtained from a man in his fifties or sixties with active or convalescent COVID-19.

Only one count was recorded for this clone. The chain joins TRBV6-6 to TRBJ1-2; tentative D call: TRBD1 (6 bases). The ends were cut back, 6 bases at V and 0 bases at J, with 8 bases in the middle. The V gene's germline CDR1 is MNHNY and CDR2 SVGAGI (reference sequence). The CDR3 spans 13 residues. The CDR3 loop is CASSRGPNYGYTF. The CDR3 nucleotides read TGTGCCAGCAGCAGGGGCCCTAACTATGGCTACACCTTC.

V and J are TRBV21-1 and TRBJ1-3. TRBV21-1 is a known pseudogene. The CDR3 consists of 14 residues. This CDR3 reads CASTETGGGNTIYF. The CDR3 DNA reads as TGTGCCAGCACCGAAACCGGGGGGGGAAACACCATATATTTT.

This clone was found a few times. J is TRBJ1-2 and V is TRBV25-1, with a tentative D call TRBD1 (5 bases). V shed 4 bases and J shed 7 bases, with 10 bases lying between them. The CDR3 is 12 residues long. Germline loops: CDR1 MGHDK, CDR2 SYGVNS. The CDR3 region has the DNA TGTGCCAGCAGTGGGGGACTGAGTGGCTACACCTTC. It yields the protein CASSGGLSGYTF.

The CDR3 here is CASRLAGVSTDTQYF. In DNA form, the CDR3 reads TGTGCCAGCAGGCTAGCGGGAGTTAGCACAGATACGCAGTATTTT. The chain has TRBV6-6 and TRBJ2-3, with 10 bases lining up with TRBD2. V shed 6 bases and J 0 bases; nucleotides not matched to a gene: 3. The germline gives CDR1 MNHNY, CDR2 SVGAGI (reference sequence). This CDR3 region has 15 residues.

The genes are TRBV24-1 and TRBJ1-2; 8 bases are a match to TRBD1. The V gene end was trimmed by 6 bases and the J gene end by 8 bases; junction bases not matched to a gene: 7. The CDR3 contains 13 residues. CDR1 is KGHDR, CDR2 SFDVKD, per germline. CDR3 coding DNA: TGTGCCACCAGTTCTGGACAGGGAGGAGGCTACACCTTC. Protein: CATSSGQGGGYTF.

This clone has more than one count but fewer than ten. The V call is TRBV4-1, the J call TRBJ2-2, with TRBD2 identical over 8 bases. CDR3 length equals 16 residues. J lost 4 bases, V lost 0 bases, and 4 bases had no gene match. Germline V gene lookup returns CDR1 MGHRA and CDR2 YSYEKL. The DNA for the CDR3 is TGCGCCAGCAGCCAAGAGCGGGGGGCCGTCACCGGGGAGCTGTTTTTT. Translation gives CASSQERGAVTGELFF.

This clone has more than one count but fewer than ten. The V and J genes are TRBV7-6 and TRBJ1-6, with 7 bases identical to TRBD1. The V gene end was trimmed by 2 bases and the J gene end by 8 bases; junction bases not matched to a gene: 3. The CDR3 has 14 amino acids. The germline V gene encodes CDR1 SGHVS and CDR2 FNYEAQ. This chain's CDR3 is CASSLQGEDSPLHF. Written as DNA, the CDR3 is TGTGCCAGCAGCTTACAGGGGGAGGATTCACCCCTCCACTTT.